This T cell receptor (beta chain) was documented in a study of cytomegalovirus exposure and HLA in healthy donors. The PCR was carried out with 60 Vbeta primers and 13 Jbeta primers. The protocol was immunoSEQ multiplex PCR, while the TCRdb copy is restricted to in-frame clones and leaves out a portion. The sample comprises about 190,000 clones, 82% of which are singletons, and approximately 0.8% rests with the top ten. The clonotype was recovered from a woman younger than 35 in good health and CMV-seronegative. Sequenced material: PBMCs.

The CDR3 sequence: CASTTYRAMNTEAFF. CDR3 in DNA: TGTGCCAGCACTACTTACAGGGCAATGAACACTGAAGCTTTCTTT. The chain employs TRBV25-1 and TRBJ1-1; tentative D call: TRBD1 (6 bases). V lost 7 bases and J lost 0, with 15 bases in between. The CDR3 loop spans 15 amino acids. Germline CDR1 and CDR2: MGHDK and SYGVNS.